The following is a TCR beta chain sequence with its context. Survey-level immunoSEQ sequencing profiled the TCR beta repertoire. Repertoires were generated with immunoSEQ multiplex PCR, while TCRdb's copy carries only in-frame clones and drops some. The data show tens of thousands of clones, with roughly 95% seen just once and 4.4% held by the top ten. The CDR3 has 16 amino acids. The J segment lost 4 bases and the V segment lost 4 bases, leaving 8 bases of the junction unmatched. Germline V gene lookup returns CDR1 SGHAT and CDR2 FQNNGV. The sequence was collected from a man aged 35 to 55 with rheumatoid arthritis. This chain links TRBV11-2 with TRBJ2-1; 9 nucleotides align to TRBD1. Material: PBMCs. The CDR3 nucleotides read TGTGCCAGCAGCTCAATCCGGGACAGGGAGTACAATGAGCAGTTCTTC. This gives the protein CASSSIRDREYNEQFF.